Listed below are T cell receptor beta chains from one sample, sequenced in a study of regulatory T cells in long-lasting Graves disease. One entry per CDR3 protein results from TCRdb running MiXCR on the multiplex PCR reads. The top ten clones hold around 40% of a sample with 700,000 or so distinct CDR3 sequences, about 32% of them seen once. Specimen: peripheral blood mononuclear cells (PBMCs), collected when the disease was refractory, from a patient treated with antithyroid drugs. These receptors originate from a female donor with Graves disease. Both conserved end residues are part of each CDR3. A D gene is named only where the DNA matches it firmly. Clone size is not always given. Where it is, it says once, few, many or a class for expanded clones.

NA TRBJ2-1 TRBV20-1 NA TGCAGTGCTAGAGGAACGGACACAAGGTACTACAATGAGCAGTTCTTC CSARGTDTRYYNEQFF
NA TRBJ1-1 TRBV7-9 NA TGTGCCAGCAGCTCCAACGGGGCGAACGGTCAAGCTTTCTTT CASSSNGANGQAFF
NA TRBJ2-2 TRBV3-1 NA TGTGCCAGCAGCCCCGGCAGGTTCTCCACCGGGGAGCTGTTTTTT CASSPGRFSTGELFF
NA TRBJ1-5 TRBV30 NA TGTGCCTGGAGTCAGCACCGTAGCAATCAGCCCCAGCATTTT CAWSQHRSNQPQHF
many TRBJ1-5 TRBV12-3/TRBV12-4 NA TGTGCCAGCAGCTTAAACAGGAATCAGCCCCAGCATTTT CASSLNRNQPQHF
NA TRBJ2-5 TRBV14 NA TGTGCCAGCAGCCAAGAGAGATGGGGCCAAGAGACCCAGTACTTC CASSQERWGQETQYF
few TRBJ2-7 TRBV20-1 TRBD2 TGCAGTGCTAGCTCACTCAGCGGGAGGTTGGTTAACGAGCAGTACTTC CSASSLSGRLVNEQYF
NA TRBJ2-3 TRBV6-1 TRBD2 TGTGCCAGCAGACCTCCGACTAGCGGTGGCACAGATACGCAGTATTTT CASRPPTSGGTDTQYF
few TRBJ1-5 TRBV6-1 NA TGTGCCAGCAGTGAAAAATCCACAAATCAGCCCCAGCATTTT CASSEKSTNQPQHF
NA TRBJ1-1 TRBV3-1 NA TGTGCCAGCAGCCAAGACACGGGGGTTCCCGAAGCTCTCTTT CASSQDTGVPEALF
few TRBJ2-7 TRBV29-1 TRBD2 TGCAGCGTTGGGACTAGCGCCTACGAGCAGTACTTC CSVGTSAYEQYF
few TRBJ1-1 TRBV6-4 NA TGTGCCAGCAGGCAGGAGCCCTACACTGAAGCTTTCTTT CASRQEPYTEAFF
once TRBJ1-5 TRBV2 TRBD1 TGTGCCAGCAGTGAATCCGGGACAGGGGGTCTGAATCAGCCCCAGCATTTT CASSESGTGGLNQPQHF
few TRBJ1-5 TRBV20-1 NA TGCAGTGCTAGTCCCTCAAGCAATCAGCCCCAGCATTTT CSASPSSNQPQHF
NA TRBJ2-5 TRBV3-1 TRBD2 TGTGCCAGCAGCCAAGGAGCACTAGCGGGAGACCAAGAGACCCAGTACTTC CASSQGALAGDQETQYF
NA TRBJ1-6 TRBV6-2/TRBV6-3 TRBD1 TGTGCCAGCCGAGGGACAGGAAATTCACCCCTCCACTTT CASRGTGNSPLHF
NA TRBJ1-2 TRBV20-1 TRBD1 TGCAGTGCTAGAGAGCGAAGGGCAGGGGGTTACGGCTACACCTTC CSARERRAGGYGYTF
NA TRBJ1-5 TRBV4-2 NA TGTGCCAGCAGCCAAGATACGGGGACGGAGAATCAGCCCCAGCATTTT CASSQDTGTENQPQHF
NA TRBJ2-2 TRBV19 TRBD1 TGTGCCAGTAGTATACATGGGGACAGGGTCAACACCGGGGAGCTGTTTTTT CASSIHGDRVNTGELFF
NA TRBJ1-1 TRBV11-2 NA TGTGTCAGCAGCTTAGCTGGACAACTTGAAGCTTTCTTT CVSSLAGQLEAFF
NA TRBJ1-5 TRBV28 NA TGTGCCAGCAGTTTAGCGGGAGCCAGCTATAGCAATCAGCCCCAGCATTTT CASSLAGASYSNQPQHF
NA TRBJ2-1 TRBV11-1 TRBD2 TGTGCCAGCGGGACTAGCGGGAGACTCGGCAATGAGCAGTTCTTC CASGTSGRLGNEQFF
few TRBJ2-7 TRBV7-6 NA TGTGCCAGCAGCTTAGTGGTCGGAAACTCCTACGAGCAGTACTTC CASSLVVGNSYEQYF
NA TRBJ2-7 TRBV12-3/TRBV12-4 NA TGTGCCAGCAGTTTACCCCTTTTGGGGCAGTACTTC CASSLPLLGQYF
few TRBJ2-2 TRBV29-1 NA TGCAGCGTTGAAGTGGCCAGGGGACGTACCGGGGAGCTGTTTTTT CSVEVARGRTGELFF
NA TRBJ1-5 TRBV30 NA TGTGCCTGGAGTATTCCGGGGAGTTATCAGCCCCAGCATTTT CAWSIPGSYQPQHF
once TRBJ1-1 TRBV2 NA TGTGCCAGCCAGCCAGGGGCGCAAGCTGAAGCTTTCTTT CASQPGAQAEAFF
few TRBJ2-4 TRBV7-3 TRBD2 TGTGCCAGCAGCCGTCCCCGATTCGGGACTAGTTGTAACATTCAGTACTTC CASSRPRFGTSCNIQYF
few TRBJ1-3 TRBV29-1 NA TGCAGCGTTGGGGAGGCTCTTGGAAACACCATATATTTT CSVGEALGNTIYF
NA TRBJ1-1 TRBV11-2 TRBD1 TGTGCCAGCAGCTCCACGACAGGGGGTTTTGCTGAAGCTTTCTTT CASSSTTGGFAEAFF
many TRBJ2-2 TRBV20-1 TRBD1 TGCAGTGCTCGACGACAGGGGAACACCGGGGAGCTGTTTTTT CSARRQGNTGELFF
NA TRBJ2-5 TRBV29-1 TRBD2 TGCAGCGCGTTGGGGAGGGGAGAGACCCAGTACTTC CSALGRGETQYF
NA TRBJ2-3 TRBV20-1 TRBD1 TGCAGTGCGAGGGACAGGGGGGATTTCACAGATACGCAGTATTTT CSARDRGDFTDTQYF
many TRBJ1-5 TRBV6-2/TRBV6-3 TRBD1 TGTGCCAGCAGTTCCGCCAGGGGGGGGAATCAGCCCCAGCATTTT CASSSARGGNQPQHF
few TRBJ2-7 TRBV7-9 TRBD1 TGTGCCAGCAGCTTAGGGCAGGGGGCGGTCGAGCAGTACTTC CASSLGQGAVEQYF
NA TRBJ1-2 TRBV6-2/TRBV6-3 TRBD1 TGTGCCAGCAGCTCCTTCAACGACAGGGAGTATGGCTACACCTTC CASSSFNDREYGYTF
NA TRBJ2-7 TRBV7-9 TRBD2 TGTGCCAGCAGCCGGACTAGCCCCAAGGCTCGGGAGCAGTACTTC CASSRTSPKAREQYF
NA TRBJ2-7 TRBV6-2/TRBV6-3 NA TGTGCCAGCAGTCAAGGACTAACCTACGAGCAGTACTTC CASSQGLTYEQYF
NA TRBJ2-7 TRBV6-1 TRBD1 TGTGCCAGCAGCCGCCGGGACAGGGGGCACGAGCAGTACTTC CASSRRDRGHEQYF
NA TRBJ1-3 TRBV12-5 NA TGTGCTAGTGGTTTGCCTATTGGCACCTCTGGAAACACCATATATTTT CASGLPIGTSGNTIYF
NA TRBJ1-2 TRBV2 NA TGTGCCAGCAGTGAATGGGGGCAGGGGCTGGGGGGCTACACCTTC CASSEWGQGLGGYTF
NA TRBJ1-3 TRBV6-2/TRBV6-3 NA TGTGCCAGCAGTTTGGCCAGACCCGGCTCTGGAAACACCATATATTTT CASSLARPGSGNTIYF
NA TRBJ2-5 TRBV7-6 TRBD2 TGTGCCAGCAGCAAAAGGGCGGGGGTGGAGACCCAGTACTTC CASSKRAGVETQYF
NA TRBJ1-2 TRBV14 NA TGTGCCAGCAGCCAAGATATTCGAGGGCTCTATGGCTACACCTTC CASSQDIRGLYGYTF
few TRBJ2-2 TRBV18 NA TGTGCCAGCTCACGGGGAGTGAACACCGGGGAGCTGTTTTTT CASSRGVNTGELFF
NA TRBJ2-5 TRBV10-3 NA TGTGCCATCAGTGAATGCGAAAGGGGACGGCGCCCTTCACAGTACTTC CAISECERGRRPSQYF
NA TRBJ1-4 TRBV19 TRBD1 TGTGCCAGTAGTCTTGGACAGGGGGCGTCTAATGAAAAACTGTTTTTT CASSLGQGASNEKLFF
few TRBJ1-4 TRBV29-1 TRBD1 TGCAGCGTGGACAGGGGGGCCAAACTGTTTTTT CSVDRGAKLFF
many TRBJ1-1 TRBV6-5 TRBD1 TGTGCCAGCAGTTCAACCGGGACAGGGGGGCATTCGGCAGCCAGTGAAGCTTTCTTT CASSSTGTGGHSAASEAFF
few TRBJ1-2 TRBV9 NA TGTGCCAGCAGCGTAGAGGCCAGGTCCTATGGCTACACCTTC CASSVEARSYGYTF
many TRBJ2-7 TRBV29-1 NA TGCAGCGTTGTTCTTAGCTCCTACGAGCAGTACTTC CSVVLSSYEQYF
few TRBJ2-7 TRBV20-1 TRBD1 TGCAGTGCTAGAGGGGGGACAGGGAGGACCTACGAGCAGTACTTC CSARGGTGRTYEQYF
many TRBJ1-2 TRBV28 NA TGTGCCAGCAGTTTTAGTGGGGGACACTATGGCTACACCTTC CASSFSGGHYGYTF